The 27 T cell receptor beta chains in this list originate from one sample, sequenced in a study of cytomegalovirus exposure and HLA in healthy donors. Both 60 Vbeta primers and 13 Jbeta primers went into the PCR. Profiled with immunoSEQ multiplex PCR; TCRdb holds only in-frame clones, not every one. The repertoire includes 110,000 or so clones, approximately 76% of them detected once, and around 15% sits in the top ten. The sample taken for sequencing was PBMCs. The source is a man aged 50 or older in good health and CMV-seropositive.

The chain employs TRBV29-1 and TRBJ1-1, with no clear D. The V end was cut by 3 bases, the J end by 0 bases, with 14 bases between. In germline, CDR1 is SQVTM, CDR2 ANQGSEA. The CDR3 loop spans 15 amino acids. The CDR3 sequence: CSVDSGWAMNTEAFF. Here the CDR3 DNA reads TGCAGCGTTGATTCTGGGTGGGCGATGAACACTGAAGCTTTCTTT. Full variable domain (rest looked up from reference TRBV29-1 and TRBJ1-1): SAVISQKPSRDICQRGTSLTIQCQVDSQVTMMFWYRQQPGQSLTLIATANQGSEATYESGFVIDKFPISRPNLTFSTLTVSNMSPEDSSIYLCSVDSGWAMNTEAFFGQGTRLTVV.

The chain recombines TRBV7-2 with TRBJ1-2; a weak D match, TRBD1 (5 bases). Trimming shortened V by 4 bases and J by 8 bases, and 14 bases separated the two germline ends. The germline CDR1 and CDR2 sequences are SGHTA and FQGNSA. The CDR3 is 13 residues long. CDR3 sequence (DNA): TGTGCCAGCAGCTCGGACACCGGTTGGGGCTACACCTTC. Encoded protein: CASSSDTGWGYTF.

The chain links TRBV19 to TRBJ2-5, with 8 nucleotides matching TRBD2. This CDR3 comprises 18 residues. Unmatched junction bases numbered 10, after V lost 0 bases and J lost 1 base. Germline V gene sequence: CDR1 LNHDA, CDR2 SQIVND (reference sequence). CDR3 sequence: CASSIDLGGGHPQETQYF. The CDR3 DNA follows: TGTGCCAGTAGTATAGATCTCGGGGGGGGTCATCCCCAAGAGACCCAGTACTTC.

This chain uses TRBV6-6 with TRBJ2-1, with unresolved D. Germline lookup yields CDR1 MNHNY and CDR2 SVGAGI (reference sequence). The CDR3 has 13 residues. The V end lost 0 bases, the J end lost 5 bases, and 5 bases lay between the germline ends. The CDR3 coding sequence is TGTGCCAGCAGTTACTCTCCAGACAATGAGCAGTTCTTC. It yields the protein CASSYSPDNEQFF.

The chain uses TRBV7-9 and TRBJ2-3, with TRBD1 matching over 7 bases. After removal of 5 bases from V and 0 bases from J, the junction contained 5 bases not matched to a gene. Germline V gene sequence: CDR1 SEHNR, CDR2 FQNEAQ (reference sequence). The CDR3 is 15 residues long. CDR3 nucleotides: TGTGCCAGCAGCCGGACAGGCCCTAGCACAGATACGCAGTATTTT. Its translation: CASSRTGPSTDTQYF.

The genes are TRBV7-9 and TRBJ2-1; unclear D gene. CDR1 SEHNR and CDR2 FQNEAQ come from the germline V gene (reference sequence). The CDR3 runs 12 residues. Trimming removed 3 bases at V and 9 bases at J, with 9 bases between. The CDR3 spells CASSFRPPEQFF. As DNA, the CDR3 is TGTGCCAGCAGCTTCCGTCCCCCTGAGCAGTTCTTC.

The genes are TRBV7-9 and TRBJ2-2, with a possible D match to TRBD2 (7 bases). The CDR3 has 15 residues. In germline, CDR1 is SEHNR, CDR2 FQNEAQ (reference sequence). Trimming took 2 bases from V and 7 from J, leaving 14 bases between them. CDR3 sequence: CASSLRGLGGGELFF. CDR3 coding DNA: TGTGCCAGCAGCTTACGCGGACTAGGGGGCGGGGAGCTGTTTTTT. Using reference TRBV7-9 and TRBJ2-2 for the parts outside the CDR3, the full variable domain is DTGVSQNPRHKITKRGQNVTFRCDPISEHNRLYWYRQTLGQGPEFLTYFQNEAQLEKSRLLSDRFSAERPKGSFSTLEIQRTEQGDSAMYLCASSLRGLGGGELFFGEGSRLTVL.

V is TRBV10-3 and J is TRBJ2-3, with TRBD1 as a possible D gene (6 bases). The CDR3 sequence is 16 residues long. Germline values: CDR1 ENHRY, CDR2 SYGVKD. Deletions cut 3 bases from V and 4 bases from J, with 17 bases between. This CDR3 reads CAISDPTGQRADTQYF. The CDR3 DNA reads TGTGCCATCAGTGACCCTACAGGGCAGAGGGCAGATACGCAGTATTTT.

The chain is built from TRBV14 and TRBJ2-2, with unresolved D. CDR1 is SGHDN and CDR2 is FVKESK in the germline V gene. CDR3 length equals 18 residues. Deletions cut 0 bases from V and 0 bases from J, with 14 bases between. Written as DNA, the CDR3 is TGTGCCAGCAGCCAAGATGGCCACATGTCAGCGAACACCGGGGAGCTGTTTTTT. It translates to CASSQDGHMSANTGELFF.

The rearrangement joins TRBV4-3 to TRBJ2-1, with TRBD2 matching over 7 bases. CDR3 length equals 16 residues. V lost 0 bases and J lost 1; bases outside the gene matches: 3. The V gene's germline CDR1 is LGHNA and CDR2 YSLEER. The CDR3 is CASSQDRGESYNEQFF. For the CDR3, the DNA is TGCGCCAGCAGCCAAGATCGGGGGGAATCCTACAATGAGCAGTTCTTC.

The V gene is TRBV27, the J gene TRBJ1-1, with D tentatively TRBD1 (5 bases). The CDR3 length is 13 residues. With 6 bases removed from V and 3 bases from J, the gap between germline ends came to 11 bases. The germline CDR1 and CDR2 sequences are MNHEY and SMNVEV (reference sequence). The CDR3 reads CASSLGGDTEAFF. In DNA, the CDR3 is TGTGCCAGCAGCTTGGGGGGGGACACTGAAGCTTTCTTT.

This chain connects TRBV18 to TRBJ1-2; D ambiguous. There are 14 residues in the CDR3. CDR1 KGHSH and CDR2 LQKENI come from the germline V gene. The V and J ends lost 0 bases and 4 bases respectively, with 9 bases between them. CDR3 nucleotide sequence: TGTGCCAGCTCACCACCTTCAGATCTCTATGGCTACACCTTC. This gives the protein CASSPPSDLYGYTF.

CDR3 nucleotide sequence: TGCAGCGTTGACGTCACCGGGACTAGCGGGAAAAGAATCGCCTACGAGCAGTACTTC. Protein sequence: CSVDVTGTSGKRIAYEQYF. The rearrangement links TRBV29-1 to TRBJ2-7, with TRBD2 matching 13 bases. The CDR3 covers 19 residues. Germline V gene sequence: CDR1 SQVTM, CDR2 ANQGSEA. V shed 3 bases and J 2 bases; nucleotides not matched to a gene: 16.

The chain has TRBV27 and TRBJ2-7; 8 bases are shared with TRBD1. Germline values: CDR1 MNHEY, CDR2 SMNVEV (reference sequence). V gave up 3 bases and J gave up 3 bases; unmatched junction bases: 1. The CDR3 has 13 amino acids. The CDR3, as DNA: TGTGCCAGCAGTTTGGACAGGGACTACGAGCAGTACTTC. Its translation: CASSLDRDYEQYF.

This clone was recorded a few times. The CDR3 sequence: CASSPWTSGGQGDTQYF. CDR3 DNA: TGTGCCAGCTCACCATGGACTAGCGGGGGCCAGGGAGATACGCAGTATTTT. V usage is TRBV18 and J usage is TRBJ2-3; TRBD2 aligns across 13 bases. CDR3 length: 17 residues. Trimming cost V 2 bases and J 5 bases; bases outside gene matches: 7. CDR1 KGHSH and CDR2 LQKENI come from the germline V gene.

The gene calls are TRBV4-1 and TRBJ2-1, with 7 bases fitting TRBD2. There are 16 residues in the CDR3. V lost 0 bases to trimming and J lost 5 bases; unmatched junction nucleotides: 7. CDR1 and CDR2 from the germline V gene are MGHRA and YSYEKL. As DNA, the CDR3 is TGCGCCAGCAGCCAAGATTTTGCGGGAGAAGACAATGAGCAGTTCTTC. This encodes CASSQDFAGEDNEQFF.

The rearrangement joins TRBV11-2 to TRBJ1-5, with unresolved D. Germline V CDR1 and CDR2: SGHAT, FQNNGV. V dropped 1 base and J dropped 0 bases, with 4 bases sitting between them. The CDR3 runs 14 residues. The CDR3 DNA reads TGTGCCAGCAGCTTAGCGAGTAGCAATCAGCCCCAGCATTTT. It encodes CASSLASSNQPQHF.

The chain joins TRBV5-1 to TRBJ1-1; D remains unclear. V lost 0 bases and J lost 4, with 7 bases in between. Germline assignment: CDR1 SGHRS and CDR2 YFSETQ. This CDR3 spans 13 amino acids. CDR3 DNA sequence: TGCGCCAGCAGCTTGGGCGGTTCCACTGAAGCTTTCTTT. Protein: CASSLGGSTEAFF.

A word on this clone: The sample holds other DNA sequences that translate to the same CDR3. The chain joins TRBV6-5 to TRBJ2-2; D remains ambiguous. Trimming took 0 bases from V and 2 from J, leaving 7 bases between them. Per germline, CDR1 MNHEY and CDR2 SVGAGI. The CDR3 is 15 residues long. The DNA of the CDR3 is TGTGCCAGCAGTTACTCGGTTACAAACACCGGGGAGCTGTTTTTT. Translating it yields CASSYSVTNTGELFF.

V gene TRBV15 combines with J gene TRBJ2-7, with a tentative D call TRBD2 (5 bases). The germline V and J ends were trimmed by 2 bases and 2 bases, with 16 bases remaining between them. Germline lookup yields CDR1 LNHNV and CDR2 YYDKDF (reference sequence). This CDR3 is built from 16 residues. In nucleotides, the CDR3 is TGTGCCACCAGCAGATCACCTCCGCGAGGGACCTACGAGCAGTACTTC. It translates to CATSRSPPRGTYEQYF.

The chain employs TRBV10-3 and TRBJ1-3; TRBD1 matches 8 bases. Trimming cost V 6 bases and J 3 bases; bases outside gene matches: 4. This CDR3 comprises 14 residues. Germline CDR1 ENHRY, CDR2 SYGVKD. The CDR3 loop reads CAISGTGGGNTIYF. The CDR3 coding sequence is TGTGCCATCAGCGGAACAGGGGGTGGAAACACCATATATTTT.

This clone was seen a few times. The germline gene is not matched at one end of the junction; a read error may be the cause. This sequence joins TRBV7-9 and TRBJ1-1; D possibly corresponds to TRBD1 (5 bases). This CDR3 is built from 17 residues. The germline V gene has CDR1 SEHNR and CDR2 FQNEAQ (reference sequence). The CDR3 coding sequence is TGTTCCAGCAGCTTAGGAAGCGGGCAGGGACCCAACACTGAAGCTTTCTTT. Encoded protein: CSSSLGSGQGPNTEAFF.

V is TRBV1 and J is TRBJ2-3; whether TRBD2, the table's D call, matches the DNA was not checked. TRBV1 is recorded as a pseudogene. The CDR3 contains 20 residues. The CDR3 spells CTSSQETGTSGGPSTDTQYF. The CDR3 region has the DNA TGCACCAGCAGCCAAGAGACCGGGACTAGCGGGGGCCCTAGCACAGATACGCAGTATTTT.

The CDR3 bases are TGCGCCAGCAGCCAGATGGGTCTCGCGGGGGGGGTTAGCTATGGCTACACCTTC. Translation: CASSQMGLAGGVSYGYTF. V gene TRBV4-1 combines with J gene TRBJ1-2; weak D call: TRBD1 (5 bases). Deletions cut 3 bases from V and 4 bases from J, with 24 bases between. The CDR3 has 18 residues. CDR1 is MGHRA, CDR2 YSYEKL, per germline.

This clone was seen only a few times. V gene TRBV18 combines with J gene TRBJ2-2, with a tentative D call TRBD2 (6 bases). CDR1 and CDR2 from the germline V gene are KGHSH and LQKENI. There are 15 residues in the CDR3. Trimming took off 2 bases at V and 4 bases at J, with 11 bases between the two ends. Here the CDR3 reads CASSPWEVSTGELFF. The CDR3, as DNA: TGTGCCAGCTCACCATGGGAGGTTAGCACCGGGGAGCTGTTTTTT.

This clone has more than one count but fewer than ten. CDR3 nucleotides: TGTGCCAGTAGTACCCGGACTAGCGGGAGTATTAATGAGCAGTTCTTC. Translated, it gives CASSTRTSGSINEQFF. The J gene is TRBJ2-1, the V gene TRBV19, with 13 bases identical to TRBD2. The CDR3 is 16 amino acids. V lost 4 bases to trimming and J lost 7 bases; unmatched junction nucleotides: 7. The germline V gene encodes CDR1 LNHDA and CDR2 SQIVND (reference sequence).

J is TRBJ2-3 and V is TRBV18; no definite D call. Germline-derived CDR1 and CDR2 are KGHSH and LQKENI. CDR3 size: 14 residues. Trimming removed 2 bases at V and 2 bases at J, with 8 bases between. The DNA for the CDR3 is TGTGCCAGCTCACCAATCGACACCACAGATACGCAGTATTTT. Translated: CASSPIDTTDTQYF.